Given below is one T cell receptor beta chain in context. Clones were read by immunoSEQ multiplex PCR, and TCRdb kept only the in-frame ones, dropping some. Among approximately 2,000,000 clones listed, around 93% were seen once. J gave up 4 bases and V 1 base, and 5 bases lay outside the gene matches. CDR3 length: 16 amino acids. Per germline, CDR1 SGHRS and CDR2 YFSETQ. The sample belongs to a study of shared clonotypes between healthy human individuals. The sequence was collected from a man between 18 and 35 years old in good health. Some clones in this sample may be carry-over from other donors' samples. The sample consisted of naive CD4+ T cells from PBMCs. Subset defined: CD45RA+ positively selected. J is TRBJ2-2 and V is TRBV5-1, with 9 bases lining up with TRBD1. CDR3 loop: CASSLRGQGGTGELFF. The CDR3 bases are TGCGCCAGCAGCTTGCGGGGACAGGGAGGCACCGGGGAGCTGTTTTTT.